The entry that follows covers one T cell receptor (beta chain) sequence. Its antigen target is currently unknown. Base-call qualities are not available, and no considerably larger clone is one nucleotide away. Reading the germline V gene gives CDR1 SGHTA and CDR2 FQGNSA. V is cut by 4 bases and J by 3 bases, and the space between the germline ends is 18 bases. Spanning cysteine to phenylalanine, the CDR3 consists of 16 amino acids. CDR3 DNA only is kept here, 48 bases in frame from base 1. Genomic DNA was extracted from sorted cells for sequencing of the TCRbeta CDR3 region. TCRbeta CDR3 regions were sequenced using the immunoSEQ Assay. The source is immuneACCESS, and TCRdb retained only in-frame sequences with V and J called. Part of the clones is not carried over; for the studies checked, unresolved V genes explain less than half of this, and the remainder is unexplained. A total of 30,000 to 45,000 clones appear in this sample, about 88% of them only once. Jointly, the top ten make up 4% of the sample.

These data are taken from a study of OX40 agonist ivuxolimab in advanced cancers. With regard to the full study: The costimulatory receptor OX40 (CD134) was targeted by ivuxolimab, a fully human IgG2 agonistic monoclonal antibody. In the dose-escalation cohort, roughly 82% of patients were male, and the mean age was around 60 years with a range of about 20 to 90. Peripheral TCRbeta sequencing aimed to test whether ivuxolimab altered TCR sequence diversity and caused clonal T-cell expansion. Prior anti-PD-1, anti-PD-L1 or anti-CTLA-4 therapy was permitted, and checkpoint inhibitors had been received by roughly 40% of dose-escalation patients. The paper reports the monotherapy dose-escalation portion (N of about 47 patients) of the phase I ivuxolimab trial. Intravenous ivuxolimab was administered to patients every 2 weeks at six dose levels: 0.01, 0.1, 0.3, 1.5, 3 and 10 mg/kg. Partial responses occurred in three dose-escalation patients, of whom one had hepatocellular carcinoma and two had cutaneous melanoma. Of the 50 to 55 dose-escalation patients, hepatocellular carcinoma was present in 19, melanoma in approximately 15, renal cell carcinoma in 9 and head and neck cancer in 9. General study outcomes and caveats: After ivuxolimab, expanded clones were on average more numerous among CD8+ T cells than among CD4+ T cells. Low levels of normalized T-cell clonal expansion were also seen in some patients who did not respond. Clonal expansion of both CD4+ and CD8+ blood T cells was observed from baseline to week 6 at doses 0.1 to 3.0 mg/kg. In the 0.1-3.0 mg/kg groups, partial responders were among the patients with the lowest normalized peripheral clonal expansion, particularly in CD8+ T cells. The antigen specificity of the clonally expanded peripheral T cells was not determined.

Patients with a history of autoimmune disease or receiving systemic immunosuppression were excluded from the trial. Peripheral blood for TCR sequencing was drawn from every dose cohort at baseline, at cycle 4 day 1 and at cycle 7 day 1. The samples were taken from a phase I, first-in-human, multicenter, open-label dose-escalation trial of ivuxolimab. Adults with locally advanced or metastatic head and neck squamous cell, hepatocellular, melanoma or renal cell carcinoma were enrolled in the trial. CD4+ and CD8+ T cells were sorted separately from peripheral blood before TCR sequencing. The sequence links TRBV7-2 to TRBJ2-5, with the D call tentatively TRBD1 or TRBD2, each fitting 5 bases. The receptor's source is an adult with an advanced solid tumor such as melanoma, head and neck, liver or kidney cancer. Sequenced here: CD4+ or CD8+ T cells sorted from blood, sampled in a trial of the OX40 agonist ivuxolimab. Here is the DNA: TGTGCCAGCAGCTCAGACAGAAGGAGGTACAAAGAGACCCAGTACTTC. Its translation is CASSSDRRRYKETQYF.